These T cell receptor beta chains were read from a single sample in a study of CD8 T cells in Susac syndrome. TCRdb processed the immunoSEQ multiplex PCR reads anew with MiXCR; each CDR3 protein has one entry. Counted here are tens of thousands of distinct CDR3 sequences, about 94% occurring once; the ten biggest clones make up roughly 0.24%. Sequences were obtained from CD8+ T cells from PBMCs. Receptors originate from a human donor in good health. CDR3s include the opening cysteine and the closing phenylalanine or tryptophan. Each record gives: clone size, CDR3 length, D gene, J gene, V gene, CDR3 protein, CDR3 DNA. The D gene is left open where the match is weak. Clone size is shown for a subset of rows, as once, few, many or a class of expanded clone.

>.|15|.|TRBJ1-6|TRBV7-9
CASSTTGLADSPLHF
TGTGCCAGCAGCACGACAGGATTGGCGGATTCACCCCTCCACTTT
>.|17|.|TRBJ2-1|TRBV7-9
CASSSPGGRASYNEQFF
TGTGCCAGCAGCTCACCCGGGGGCAGGGCAAGCTACAATGAGCAGTTCTTC
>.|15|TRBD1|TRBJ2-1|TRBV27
CASSEPGQGLNEQFF
TGTGCCAGCAGTGAACCGGGACAGGGACTCAATGAGCAGTTCTTC
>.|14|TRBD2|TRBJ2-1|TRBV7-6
CASSQFAGDNEQFF
TGTGCCAGCAGTCAGTTTGCGGGAGACAATGAGCAGTTCTTC
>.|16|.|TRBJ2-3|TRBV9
CASSSPVDRPTDTQYF
TGTGCCAGCAGCTCTCCGGTGGACCGCCCCACAGATACGCAGTATTTT
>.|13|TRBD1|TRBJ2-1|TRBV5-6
CAGGQGVNNEQFF
TGTGCCGGCGGACAGGGGGTTAACAATGAGCAGTTCTTC
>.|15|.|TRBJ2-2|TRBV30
CAWEPGAGGTGELFF
TGTGCCTGGGAACCCGGTGCAGGGGGGACCGGGGAGCTGTTTTTT
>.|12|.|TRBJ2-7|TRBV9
CASSVGVGEQYF
TGTGCCAGCAGCGTAGGGGTAGGCGAGCAGTACTTC
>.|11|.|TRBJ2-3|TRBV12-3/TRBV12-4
CASSYTMAQYF
TGTGCCAGCAGTTACACAATGGCGCAGTATTTT
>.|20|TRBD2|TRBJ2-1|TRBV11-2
CASSLTLTSGRASTYNEQFF
TGTGCCAGCAGCTTAACCTTGACTAGCGGGAGGGCCTCTACCTACAATGAGCAGTTCTTC
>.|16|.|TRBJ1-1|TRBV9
CASSVGTTGLYTEAFF
TGTGCCAGCAGCGTAGGTACGACAGGACTATACACTGAAGCTTTCTTT
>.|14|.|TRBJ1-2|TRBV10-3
CAISESPANYGYTF
TGTGCCATCAGTGAGAGCCCTGCTAACTATGGCTACACCTTC
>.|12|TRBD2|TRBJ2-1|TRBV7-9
CASRSGEYEQFF
TGTGCCAGCAGGAGCGGGGAGTATGAGCAGTTCTTC
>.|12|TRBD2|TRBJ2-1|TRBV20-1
CSAGTSGSEQFF
TGCAGTGCTGGGACTAGCGGGAGTGAGCAGTTCTTC
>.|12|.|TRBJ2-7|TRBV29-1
CSVDRGRGEQYF
TGCAGCGTTGACAGGGGGCGGGGGGAGCAGTACTTC
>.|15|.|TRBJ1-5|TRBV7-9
CASSLKWGMDQPQHF
TGTGCCAGCAGCTTGAAATGGGGGATGGATCAGCCCCAGCATTTT
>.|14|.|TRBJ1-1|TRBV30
CAWSYLPGNTEAFF
TGTGCCTGGAGTTACCTTCCAGGGAACACTGAAGCTTTCTTT
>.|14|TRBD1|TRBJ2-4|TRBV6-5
CASSPPDRGNIQYF
TGTGCCAGCAGTCCGCCGGACAGGGGGAACATTCAGTACTTC
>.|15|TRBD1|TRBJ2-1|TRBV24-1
CATSDRTGSYNEQFF
TGTGCCACCAGTGATAGGACAGGCTCCTACAATGAGCAGTTCTTC
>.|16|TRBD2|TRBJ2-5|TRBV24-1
CATSDRYTSGRETQYF
TGTGCCACCAGTGATAGATATACTAGCGGGAGAGAGACCCAGTACTTC
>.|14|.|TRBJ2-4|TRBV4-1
CASSQISWGDVVYF
TGCGCCAGCAGCCAAATAAGCTGGGGGGATGTGGTGTACTTC
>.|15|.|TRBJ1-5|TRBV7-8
CASSPSGLGNQPQHF
TGTGCCAGCAGCCCTTCGGGGCTGGGCAATCAGCCCCAGCATTTT
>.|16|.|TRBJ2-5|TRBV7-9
CASSWEATGRGLDAYF
TGTGCCAGCAGCTGGGAAGCGACAGGGAGGGGACTAGACGCGTACTTC
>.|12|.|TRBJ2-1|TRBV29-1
CSVVGSNNEQFF
TGCAGCGTTGTAGGCAGTAACAATGAGCAGTTCTTC
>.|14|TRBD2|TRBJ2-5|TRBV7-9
CASRPGTSIETQYF
TGTGCCAGCAGACCCGGGACTAGCATAGAGACCCAGTACTTC
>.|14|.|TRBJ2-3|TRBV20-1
CSASTEESTDTQYF
TGCAGTGCTTCGACGGAGGAGAGCACAGATACGCAGTATTTT
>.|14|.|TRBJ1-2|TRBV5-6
CASSYQTGMYWYTF
TGTGCCAGCAGCTACCAAACAGGGATGTATTGGTACACCTTC
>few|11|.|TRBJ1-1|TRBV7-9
CASSLYTEAFF
TGTGCCAGCAGCCTTTACACTGAAGCTTTCTTT
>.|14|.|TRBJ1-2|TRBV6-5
CASSSSQVNYGYTF
TGTGCCAGCAGTTCGTCACAGGTTAACTATGGCTACACCTTC
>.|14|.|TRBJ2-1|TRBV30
CAWRGGTFYNEQFF
TGTGCCTGGAGAGGGGGGACGTTTTACAATGAGCAGTTCTTC
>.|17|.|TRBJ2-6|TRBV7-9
CASSLPSVISGANVLTF
TGTGCCAGCAGCTTACCCTCAGTGATTTCTGGGGCCAACGTCCTGACTTTC
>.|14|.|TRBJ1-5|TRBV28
CASNDMDKNQPQHF
TGTGCCAGCAACGACATGGACAAAAATCAGCCCCAGCATTTT
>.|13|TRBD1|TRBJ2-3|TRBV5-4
CASSMERGRRPYF
TGTGCCAGCAGCATGGAGAGGGGGCGCCGTCCGTATTTT
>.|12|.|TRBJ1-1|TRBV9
CASSTQGNEAFF
TGTGCCAGCAGCACACAGGGAAATGAAGCTTTCTTT
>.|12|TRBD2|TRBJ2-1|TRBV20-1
CSAAGTRNEQFF
TGCAGTGCCGCCGGGACTAGGAATGAGCAGTTCTTC
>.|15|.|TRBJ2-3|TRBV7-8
CASSPYGLGTDTQYF
TGTGCCAGCAGCCCATACGGGCTTGGCACAGATACGCAGTATTTT
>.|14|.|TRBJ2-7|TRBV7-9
CASSLARGDYEQYF
TGTGCCAGCAGCTTAGCACGGGGAGACTACGAGCAGTACTTC
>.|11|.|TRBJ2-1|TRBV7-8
CASSPVREQFF
TGTGCCAGCAGCCCTGTGAGAGAGCAGTTCTTC
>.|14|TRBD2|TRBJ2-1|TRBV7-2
CASSERGSYNEQFF
TGTGCCAGCAGCGAGCGGGGCTCCTACAATGAGCAGTTCTTC
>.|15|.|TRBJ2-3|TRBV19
CASSLGPMGTDTQYF
TGTGCCAGTAGTCTGGGGCCTATGGGCACAGATACGCAGTATTTT
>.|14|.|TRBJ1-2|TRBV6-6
CASSYDGANYGYTF
TGTGCCAGCAGTTACGACGGCGCTAACTATGGCTACACCTTC
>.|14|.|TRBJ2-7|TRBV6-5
CASTDVRGSYEQYF
TGTGCCAGCACCGACGTGAGGGGTTCCTACGAGCAGTACTTC